This T cell receptor (beta chain) came from a study of cytomegalovirus exposure and HLA in healthy donors. This CDR3 is built from 14 residues. CDR1 is SGHVS and CDR2 is FQNEAQ in the germline V gene. Deletions cut 1 base from V and 2 bases from J, with 6 bases between. Clones were read by immunoSEQ multiplex PCR, and TCRdb kept only the in-frame ones, dropping some. The profile shows some 190,000 clones, roughly 83% of them singletons. The receptor was derived from a woman between 18 and 30 years old in good health and CMV-seronegative. The chain has TRBV7-8 and TRBJ1-5, with D possibly being TRBD1 (6 bases). Sequences were obtained from PBMCs. The CDR3 nucleotides are TGTGCCAGCAGCTTAGAGGGGGGCAATCAGCCCCAGCATTTT. Translated, it gives CASSLEGGNQPQHF.